One T cell receptor beta chain is described in this entry. Its antigen is not identified. Repertoires were generated with immunoSEQ multiplex PCR, while TCRdb's copy carries only in-frame clones and drops some. The sample records about 20,000 clones, approximately 68% being singletons. The source of the sample is a study of CD4 T cells in relation to SARS-CoV-2 and coronaviruses. About the study: After nine to eleven days of antigen culture, PBMC TCR beta CDR3s were sequenced.

CD4+ T cells from unexposed donors were obtained before the COVID-19 pandemic (2011-2018). After roughly 9 days of culture, CD4+ T cells were isolated. Testing used SARS-CoV-2 S/N and four cold-coronavirus spikes on unexposed-donor CD4+ T cells, cells permitting. Trimming removed 1 base from V and 1 base from J, with 8 bases in between. This CDR3 contains 14 residues. The germline V gene has CDR1 SGHRS and CDR2 YFSETQ. The chain recombines TRBV5-1 with TRBJ1-1, with D hard to call. The sample was CD4+ T cells from PBMCs, cultured in vitro. The sequence was obtained from a human donor in good health. For the CDR3, the DNA is TGCGCCAGCAGCTTGAGCGGGCCGAACACTGAAGCTTTCTTT. Translating gives CASSLSGPNTEAFF.